This T cell receptor (beta chain) was profiled in a study of CD8 T cells in ankylosing spondylitis. This clonotype was detected ten times or more. Its antigen is not known. Study-level points and caveats: Reports of some motif variants in reactive arthritis synovial fluid and blood predate this one. Enrichment of disease-linked clones was reportedly significant in matched ankylosing spondylitis synovial fluid.

Quantitative 5'-RACE with molecular barcodes produced the TCR beta libraries. TCRdb fed the 5' RACE reads into MiXCR, producing one record per CDR3 protein. The repertoire consists of about 240,000 distinct CDR3 sequences, with over 9.5% occurring once and the leading ten covering less than 3%. Sequencing was carried out using blood, either unsorted or a sorted T cell fraction (not recorded which). The TCR originated in a male donor with ankylosing spondylitis or in good health (not recorded which).

CDR3 in DNA: TGCGCCAGCAGCTTGGGAACAGGGGGCATTTCGACTCGTGGCAACGAGCAGTACTTC. As protein: CASSLGTGGISTRGNEQYF. The chain couples TRBV5-1 to TRBJ2-7; 9 bases map to TRBD1. Germline CDR1 and CDR2: SGHRS and YFSETQ. This CDR3 is built from 19 residues. V was clipped by 0 bases and J by 5 bases; unmatched bases: 18.